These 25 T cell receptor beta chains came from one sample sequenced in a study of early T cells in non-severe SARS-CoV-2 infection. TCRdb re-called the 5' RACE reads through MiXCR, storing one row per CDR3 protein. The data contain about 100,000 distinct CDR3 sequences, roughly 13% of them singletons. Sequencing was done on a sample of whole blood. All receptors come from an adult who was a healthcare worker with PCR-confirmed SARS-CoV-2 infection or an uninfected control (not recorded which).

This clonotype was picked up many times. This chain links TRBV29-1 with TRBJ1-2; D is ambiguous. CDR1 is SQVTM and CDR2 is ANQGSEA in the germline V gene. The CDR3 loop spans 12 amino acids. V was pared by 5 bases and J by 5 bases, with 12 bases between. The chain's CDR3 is CSVQQSGYGYTF. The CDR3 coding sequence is TGCAGCGTTCAGCAGTCTGGGTATGGCTACACCTTC.

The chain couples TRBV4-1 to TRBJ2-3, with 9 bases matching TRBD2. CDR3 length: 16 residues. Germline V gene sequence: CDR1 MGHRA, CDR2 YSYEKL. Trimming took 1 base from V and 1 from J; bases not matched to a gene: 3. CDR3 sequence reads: CASSQGVAGGTDTQYF. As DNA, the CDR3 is TGCGCCAGCAGCCAAGGGGTAGCGGGGGGCACAGATACGCAGTATTTT.

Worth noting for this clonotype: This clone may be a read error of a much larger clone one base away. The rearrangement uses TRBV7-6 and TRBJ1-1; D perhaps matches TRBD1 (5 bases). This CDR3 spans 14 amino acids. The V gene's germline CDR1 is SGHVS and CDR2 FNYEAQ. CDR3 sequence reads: CVSSLKGEYTEAFF. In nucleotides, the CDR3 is TGTGTCAGCAGCTTAAAAGGGGAGTACACTGAAGCTTTCTTT.

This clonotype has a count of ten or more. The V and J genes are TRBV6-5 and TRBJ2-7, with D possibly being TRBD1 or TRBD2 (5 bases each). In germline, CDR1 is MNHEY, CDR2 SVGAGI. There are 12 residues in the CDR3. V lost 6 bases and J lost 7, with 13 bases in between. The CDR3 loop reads CASSRGVEEQYF. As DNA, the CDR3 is TGTGCCAGCAGCCGAGGGGTGGAGGAGCAGTACTTC.

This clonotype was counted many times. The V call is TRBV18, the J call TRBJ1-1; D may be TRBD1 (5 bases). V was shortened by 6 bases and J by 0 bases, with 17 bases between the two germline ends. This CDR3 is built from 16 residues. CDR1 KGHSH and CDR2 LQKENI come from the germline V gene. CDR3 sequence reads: CASSRQHPDMNTEAFF. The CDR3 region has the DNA TGTGCCAGCTCGCGACAGCACCCAGACATGAACACTGAAGCTTTCTTT.

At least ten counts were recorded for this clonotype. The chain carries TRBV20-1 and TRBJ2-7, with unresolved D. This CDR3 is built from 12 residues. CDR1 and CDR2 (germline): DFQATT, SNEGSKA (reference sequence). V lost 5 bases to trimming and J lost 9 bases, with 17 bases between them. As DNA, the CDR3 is TGCAGTGCTGTAATCCCCCTAGTTGTGCAGTACTTC. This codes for CSAVIPLVVQYF.

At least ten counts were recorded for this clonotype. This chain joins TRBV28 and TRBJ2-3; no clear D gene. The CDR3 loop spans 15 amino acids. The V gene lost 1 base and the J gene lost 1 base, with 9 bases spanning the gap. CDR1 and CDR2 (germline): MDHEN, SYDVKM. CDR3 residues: CASSLSGKGTDTQYF. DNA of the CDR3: TGTGCCAGCAGTTTATCTGGAAAAGGCACAGATACGCAGTATTTT.

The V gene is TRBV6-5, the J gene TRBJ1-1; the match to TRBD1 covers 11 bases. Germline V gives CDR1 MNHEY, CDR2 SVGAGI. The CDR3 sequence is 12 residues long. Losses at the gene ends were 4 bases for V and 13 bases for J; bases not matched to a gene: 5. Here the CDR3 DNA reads TGTGCCAGCAGTTCCCTAGGGACAGGGGGTTTCTTT. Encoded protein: CASSSLGTGGFF.

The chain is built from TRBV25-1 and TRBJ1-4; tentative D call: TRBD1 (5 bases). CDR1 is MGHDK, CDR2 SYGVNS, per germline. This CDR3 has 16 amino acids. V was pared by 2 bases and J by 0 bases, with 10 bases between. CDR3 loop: CASSEPKGPTNEKLFF. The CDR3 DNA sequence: TGTGCCAGCAGTGAACCGAAGGGGCCAACTAATGAAAAACTGTTTTTT. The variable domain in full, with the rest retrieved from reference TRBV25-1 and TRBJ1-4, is EADIYQTPRYLVIGTGKKITLECSQTMGHDKMYWYQQDPGMELHLIHYSYGVNSTEKGDLSSESTVSRIRTEHFPLTLESARPSHTSQYLCASSEPKGPTNEKLFFGSGTQLSVL.

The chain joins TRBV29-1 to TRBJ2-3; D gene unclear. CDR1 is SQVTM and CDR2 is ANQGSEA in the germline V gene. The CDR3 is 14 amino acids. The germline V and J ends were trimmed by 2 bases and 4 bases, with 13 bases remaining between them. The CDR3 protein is CSVELLGGSDTQYF. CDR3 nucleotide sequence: TGCAGCGTTGAACTGCTGGGCGGATCAGATACGCAGTATTTT.

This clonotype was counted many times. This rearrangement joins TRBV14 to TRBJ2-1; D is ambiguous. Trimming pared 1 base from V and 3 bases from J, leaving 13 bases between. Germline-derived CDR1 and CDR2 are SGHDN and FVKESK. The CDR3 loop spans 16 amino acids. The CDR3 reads CASSQGRRVVYNEQFF. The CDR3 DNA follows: TGTGCCAGCAGCCAAGGGCGCCGGGTAGTCTACAATGAGCAGTTCTTC.

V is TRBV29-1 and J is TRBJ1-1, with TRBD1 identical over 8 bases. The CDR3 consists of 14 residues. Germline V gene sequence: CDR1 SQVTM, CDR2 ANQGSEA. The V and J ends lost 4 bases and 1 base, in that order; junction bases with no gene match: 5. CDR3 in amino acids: CSVGRTGRNTEAFF. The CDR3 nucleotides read TGCAGCGTTGGACGGACAGGGCGGAACACTGAAGCTTTCTTT.

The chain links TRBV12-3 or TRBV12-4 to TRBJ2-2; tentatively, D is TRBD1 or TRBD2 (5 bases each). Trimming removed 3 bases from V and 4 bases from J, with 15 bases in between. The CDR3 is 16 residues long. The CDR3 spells CASSFPGRVITGELFF. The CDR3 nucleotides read TGTGCCAGCAGTTTTCCGGGGCGTGTGATCACCGGGGAGCTGTTTTTT.

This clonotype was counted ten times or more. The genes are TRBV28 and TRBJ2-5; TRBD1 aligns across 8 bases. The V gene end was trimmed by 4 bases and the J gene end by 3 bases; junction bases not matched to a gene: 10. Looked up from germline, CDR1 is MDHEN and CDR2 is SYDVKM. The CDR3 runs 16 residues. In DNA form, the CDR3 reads TGTGCCAGCAGTTGGGGGTTCGGGACAGGAGAAGAGACCCAGTACTTC. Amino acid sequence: CASSWGFGTGEETQYF.

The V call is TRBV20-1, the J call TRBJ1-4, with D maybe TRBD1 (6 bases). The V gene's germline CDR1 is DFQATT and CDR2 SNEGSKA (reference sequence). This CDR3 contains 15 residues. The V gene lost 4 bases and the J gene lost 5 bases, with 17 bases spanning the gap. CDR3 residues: CSATGAAGRNEKLFF. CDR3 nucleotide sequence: TGCAGTGCTACAGGGGCCGCGGGCCGCAATGAAAAACTGTTTTTT.

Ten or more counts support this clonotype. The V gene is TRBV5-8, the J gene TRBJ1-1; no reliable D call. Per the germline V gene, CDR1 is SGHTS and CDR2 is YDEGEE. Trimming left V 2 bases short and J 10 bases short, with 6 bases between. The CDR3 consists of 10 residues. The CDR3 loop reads CASSFMVAFF. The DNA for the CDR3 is TGTGCCAGCAGCTTCATGGTAGCTTTCTTT.

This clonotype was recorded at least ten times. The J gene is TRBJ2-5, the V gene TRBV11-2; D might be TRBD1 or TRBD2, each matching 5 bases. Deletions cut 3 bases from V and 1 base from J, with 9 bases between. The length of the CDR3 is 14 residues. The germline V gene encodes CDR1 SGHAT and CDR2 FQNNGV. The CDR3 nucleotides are TGTGCCAGCAGCTTGTGGGGACCCCAAGAGACCCAGTACTTC. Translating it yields CASSLWGPQETQYF.

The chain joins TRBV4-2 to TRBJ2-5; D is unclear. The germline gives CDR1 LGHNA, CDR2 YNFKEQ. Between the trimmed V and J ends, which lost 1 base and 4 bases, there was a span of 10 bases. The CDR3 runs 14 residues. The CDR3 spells CASSQVGKTETQYF. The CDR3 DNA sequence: TGTGCCAGCAGCCAAGTCGGCAAAACAGAGACCCAGTACTTC.

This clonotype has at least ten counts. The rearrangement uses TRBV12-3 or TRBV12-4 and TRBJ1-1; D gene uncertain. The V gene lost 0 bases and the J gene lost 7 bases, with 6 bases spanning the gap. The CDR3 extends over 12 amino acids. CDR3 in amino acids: CASSLAGVEAFF. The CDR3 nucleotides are TGTGCCAGCAGTTTAGCAGGAGTTGAAGCTTTCTTT.

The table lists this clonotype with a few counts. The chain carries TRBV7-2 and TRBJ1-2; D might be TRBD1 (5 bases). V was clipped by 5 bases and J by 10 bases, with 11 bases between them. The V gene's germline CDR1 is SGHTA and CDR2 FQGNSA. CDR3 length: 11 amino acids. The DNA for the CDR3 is TGTGCCAGCAGCCAGGGTTTGGTCTACACCTTC. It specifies CASSQGLVYTF.

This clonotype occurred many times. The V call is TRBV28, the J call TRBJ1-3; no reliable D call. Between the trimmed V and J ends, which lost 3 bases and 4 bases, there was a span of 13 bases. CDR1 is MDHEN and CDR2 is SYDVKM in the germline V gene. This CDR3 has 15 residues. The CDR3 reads CASSFLGTAGNTIYF. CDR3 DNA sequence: TGTGCCAGCAGTTTCTTGGGAACGGCCGGAAACACCATATATTTT.

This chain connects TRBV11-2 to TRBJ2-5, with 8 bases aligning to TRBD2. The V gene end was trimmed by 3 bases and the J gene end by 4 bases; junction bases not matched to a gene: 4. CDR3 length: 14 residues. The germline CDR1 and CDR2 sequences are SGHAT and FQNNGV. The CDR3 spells CASSLGTRVETQYF. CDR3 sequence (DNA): TGTGCCAGCAGCTTGGGGACTAGAGTAGAGACCCAGTACTTC.

The chain's CDR3 is CASSPRGSGWSSYNEQFF. The DNA for the CDR3 is TGTGCCAGCAGCCCCAGGGGTAGCGGGTGGAGCTCCTACAATGAGCAGTTCTTC. V usage is TRBV11-2 and J usage is TRBJ2-1, with D possibly matching TRBD2 (7 bases). Per the germline V gene, CDR1 is SGHAT and CDR2 is FQNNGV. V was cut by 5 bases and J by 0 bases, with 20 bases left in between. The CDR3 sequence is 18 residues long.

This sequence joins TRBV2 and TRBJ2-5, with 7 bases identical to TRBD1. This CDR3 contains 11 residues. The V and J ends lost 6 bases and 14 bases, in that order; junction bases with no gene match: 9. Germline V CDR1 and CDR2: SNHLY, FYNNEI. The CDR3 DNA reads TGTGCCAGCAGCCAAGGGACAGACATTTACTTC. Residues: CASSQGTDIYF.

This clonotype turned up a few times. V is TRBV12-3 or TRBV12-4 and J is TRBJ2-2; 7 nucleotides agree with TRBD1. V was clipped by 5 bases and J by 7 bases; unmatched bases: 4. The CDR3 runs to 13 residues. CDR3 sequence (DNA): TGTGCCAGCAGTCAGGGGGAGATCGGGGAGCTGTTTTTT. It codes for CASSQGEIGELFF.